This TCR beta chain was sequenced during a study of neurological immune-mediated disorders. This clonotype came up many times. Looked up from germline, CDR1 is SGDLS and CDR2 is YYNGEE. Between the trimmed V and J ends, which lost 0 bases and 8 bases, there was a span of 8 bases. The CDR3 consists of 13 residues. TCRdb itself ran the 5' RACE reads through MiXCR, one entry per CDR3 protein. The sample lists approximately 40,000 distinct CDR3 sequences, 3% to 4% seen once, with around 2% in the top ten. The clonotype comes from a man aged 30-40 years with multiple sclerosis. The genes are TRBV9 and TRBJ1-4, with a possible D match to TRBD1 (5 bases). Source material: PBMCs. CDR3 in amino acids: CASSVGWDEKLFF. CDR3 in DNA: TGTGCCAGCAGCGTAGGTTGGGACGAAAAACTGTTTTTT.